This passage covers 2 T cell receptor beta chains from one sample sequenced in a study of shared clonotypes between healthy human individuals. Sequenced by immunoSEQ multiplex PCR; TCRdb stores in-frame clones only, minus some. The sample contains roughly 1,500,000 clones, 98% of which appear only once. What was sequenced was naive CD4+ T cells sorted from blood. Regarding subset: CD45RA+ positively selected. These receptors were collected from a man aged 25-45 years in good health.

Here the CDR3 reads CASSQGQGRTEAFF. CDR3 in DNA: TGCGCCAGCAGCCAAGGACAGGGGCGCACTGAAGCTTTCTTT. The V call is TRBV4-3, the J call TRBJ1-1; 8 nucleotides line up with TRBD1. The V gene's germline CDR1 is LGHNA and CDR2 YSLEER. The CDR3 consists of 14 residues. The V gene end was trimmed by 1 base and the J gene end by 4 bases; junction bases not matched to a gene: 2.

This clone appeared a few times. CDR3 sequence: CAISEYQETQYF. The CDR3, as DNA: TGTGCCATCAGTGAGTACCAAGAGACCCAGTACTTC. The chain uses TRBV10-3 and TRBJ2-5; no firm D call. V gave up 1 base and J gave up 0 bases, with 0 bases separating them. The V gene's germline CDR1 is ENHRY and CDR2 SYGVKD. This CDR3 contains 12 residues.